The 6 T cell receptor beta chains presented below share a single source sample, sequenced in a study of cytomegalovirus exposure and HLA in healthy donors. Sequencing was performed with immunoSEQ multiplex PCR; in TCRdb, only in-frame clones are kept and a portion is missing. The sample lists about 140,000 clones; about 91% were seen once. The material sequenced was PBMCs. All receptors derive from a woman between 18 and 30 years old in good health and CMV-seropositive.

The chain is built from TRBV7-3 and TRBJ2-3; 11 nucleotides agree with TRBD2. The CDR3 spans 15 residues. CDR1 and CDR2 from the germline V gene are SGHTA and FQGTGA. Losses at the gene ends were 5 bases for V and 5 bases for J; bases not matched to a gene: 6. CDR3 residues: CASSQVGTSGDTQYF. CDR3 coding DNA: TGTGCCAGCAGCCAGGTTGGGACTAGCGGAGATACGCAGTATTTT.

This sequence joins TRBV29-1 and TRBJ2-7, with TRBD1 matching over 10 bases. Germline CDR1 and CDR2: SQVTM and ANQGSEA. V shed 5 bases, J shed 6 bases, and the junction held 10 bases outside the gene matches. The CDR3 is 14 amino acids. The CDR3 spells CSVSAGTGVVEQYF. The CDR3 bases are TGCAGCGTTAGTGCCGGGACAGGGGTCGTCGAGCAGTACTTC.

The table lists this clone with a count of one. The chain combines TRBV9 with TRBJ1-3; tentatively, D is TRBD1 (6 bases). This CDR3 comprises 15 residues. The V gene lost 6 bases and the J gene lost 4 bases, with 17 bases spanning the gap. CDR1 SGDLS and CDR2 YYNGEE come from the germline V gene. CDR3 residues: CASIKNRARGNTIYF. The CDR3 DNA is TGTGCCAGCATCAAAAACAGGGCAAGAGGAAACACCATATATTTT.

The chain employs TRBV2 and TRBJ2-6, with D maybe TRBD1 (6 bases). Trimming removed 8 bases from V and 0 bases from J, with 14 bases in between. The CDR3 is 16 residues long. The germline V gene has CDR1 SNHLY and CDR2 FYNNEI. CDR3 bases: TGTGCCAGCCCTGGACAGAAGCTCTCTGGGGCCAACGTCCTGACTTTC. This codes for CASPGQKLSGANVLTF.

V usage is TRBV28 and J usage is TRBJ1-6; tentative D call: TRBD1 (5 bases). With 1 base removed from V and 2 bases from J, the gap between germline ends came to 9 bases. The length of the CDR3 is 16 residues. Germline CDR1 MDHEN, CDR2 SYDVKM. CDR3: CASSLSGRAYNSPLHF. The CDR3 DNA sequence: TGTGCCAGCAGTTTATCAGGCAGGGCCTATAATTCACCCCTCCACTTT.

The chain is built from TRBV27 and TRBJ1-1; D uncertain. The CDR3 is made up of 17 amino acids. V was pared by 5 bases and J by 0 bases, with 19 bases between. CDR1 and CDR2 (germline): MNHEY, SMNVEV (reference sequence). The CDR3 nucleotides are TGTGCCAGCAGTCGGGAGGGTCCCCGATTCATGAACACTGAAGCTTTCTTT. Its protein is CASSREGPRFMNTEAFF.